The next 29 T cell receptor beta chains were all read from a single sample in a study of type 1 regulatory T cells. A single record per CDR3 protein comes from TCRdb applying MiXCR to the reads. The sample has fewer than 70,000 distinct CDR3 sequences, 63% seen once. Antigens of these TCRs are unknown. The sample was cultured T cells, either the whole culture or a sorted T cell fraction (not recorded which). Subset defined: Tr1-enriched cell product generated in vitro against host alloantigens. These TCRs come from a human donor in good health.

This clonotype was recorded only once. This chain links TRBV4-2 with TRBJ1-6; D is possibly TRBD1 (6 bases). Germline values: CDR1 LGHNA, CDR2 YNFKEQ. Trimming removed 11 bases from V and 10 bases from J, with 24 bases in between. The CDR3 has 15 residues. In DNA, the CDR3 is TGTGCCGGATGCTACAGGGTATCAAATTACTCACCCCTCCACTTT. This translates into CAGCYRVSNYSPLHF.

J is TRBJ2-1 and V is TRBV5-1; 10 bases line up with TRBD1. The J segment lost 2 bases and the V segment lost 5 bases, leaving 13 bases of the junction unmatched. The CDR3 contains 18 residues. Germline assignment: CDR1 SGHRS and CDR2 YFSETQ. The CDR3 sequence is CASRIGTPGTGAYNEQFF. As DNA, the CDR3 is TGCGCCAGCAGAATTGGGACACCCGGGACAGGGGCCTACAATGAGCAGTTCTTC.

CDR3 protein: CASTSDLGRSSSYNEQFF. The CDR3 region has the DNA TGTGCCAGCACCAGCGACTTGGGGCGTTCAAGCTCCTACAATGAGCAGTTCTTC. This chain joins TRBV6-5 and TRBJ2-1, with D possibly TRBD1 on 5 matching bases. V lost 7 bases and J 0 bases, leaving 22 bases between the germline ends. Germline assignment: CDR1 MNHEY and CDR2 SVGAGI. This CDR3 is 18 amino acids long.

Only a few counts were recorded for this clonotype. The chain couples TRBV30 to TRBJ1-1; D remains unclear. The CDR3 is made up of 15 amino acids. Germline V gene data show CDR1 as GTSNPN and CDR2 as SVGIG (reference sequence). The CDR3: CATRVVRGMGTEAFF. CDR3 in DNA: TGTGCTACCCGTGTGGTCCGGGGAATGGGCACTGAAGCTTTCTTT. Full variable domain (outside the CDR3, taken from reference TRBV30 and TRBJ1-1): SQTIHQWPATLVQPVGSPLSLECTVEGTSNPNLYWYRQAAGRGLQLLFYSVGIGQISSEVPQNLSASRPQDRQFILSSKKLLLSDSGFYLCATRVVRGMGTEAFFGQGTRLTVV.

V is TRBV19 and J is TRBJ2-2, with TRBD2 matching over 8 bases. Germline CDR1 and CDR2: LNHDA and SQIVND (reference sequence). CDR3 length: 15 amino acids. The ends lost 7 bases at V and 8 bases at J; junction bases unmatched: 12. The CDR3 is CASTVGLARPGELFF. DNA of the CDR3: TGTGCCAGTACCGTCGGACTAGCTCGCCCTGGGGAGCTGTTTTTT.

The chain uses TRBV5-1 and TRBJ2-7; D is unresolved. Trimming stripped 1 base from V and 3 bases from J, with 14 bases between. The length of the CDR3 is 15 residues. Germline-derived CDR1 and CDR2 are SGHRS and YFSETQ. In DNA, the CDR3 is TGCGCCAGCAGCTTGTGGGCCCCCCCGAACTACGAGCAGTACTTC. This gives the protein CASSLWAPPNYEQYF.

This clonotype counts as medium-sized. The rearrangement joins TRBV12-3 or TRBV12-4 to TRBJ2-7; D remains ambiguous. This CDR3 is built from 13 residues. The V and J ends lost 3 bases and 1 base respectively, with 7 bases between them. CDR3 loop: CASSLAGSYEQYF. The CDR3 nucleotides read TGTGCCAGCAGTTTGGCAGGATCCTACGAGCAGTACTTC.

The CDR3 here is CSAGGVGRTDTQYF. CDR3 nucleotides: TGCAGTGCGGGGGGGGTAGGACGCACAGATACGCAGTATTTT. The rearrangement links TRBV20-1 to TRBJ2-3; 7 nucleotides line up with TRBD2. Germline V gene lookup returns CDR1 DFQATT and CDR2 SNEGSKA (reference sequence). The CDR3 length is 14 residues. V was clipped by 6 bases and J by 1 base; unmatched bases: 7.

The chain employs TRBV7-2 and TRBJ2-4, with TRBD2 identical over 9 bases. This CDR3 has 16 amino acids. The germline V gene encodes CDR1 SGHTA and CDR2 FQGNSA. With 3 bases clipped from V and 3 bases from J, the junction kept 6 bases outside the gene matches. CDR3 region: CASSFSGSRGKNIQYF. CDR3 coding DNA: TGTGCCAGCAGCTTTAGCGGGAGTCGGGGCAAAAACATTCAGTACTTC. The variable domain in full, with the rest retrieved from reference TRBV7-2 and TRBJ2-4, is GAGVSQSPSNKVTEKGKDVELRCDPISGHTALYWYRQSLGQGLEFLIYFQGNSAPDKSGLPSDRFSAERTGGSVSTLTIQRTQQEDSAVYLCASSFSGSRGKNIQYFGAGTRLSVL.

The genes are TRBV5-5 and TRBJ1-2; D is perhaps TRBD1 (5 bases). Germline loops: CDR1 SGHKS, CDR2 YYEKEE (reference sequence). V was cut by 0 bases and J by 4 bases, with 13 bases left in between. This CDR3 region has 15 residues. Written as DNA, the CDR3 is TGTGCCAGCAGCTTGGCTGAGGGGTTGGCCTATGGCTACACCTTC. This translates into CASSLAEGLAYGYTF.

The gene calls are TRBV29-1 and TRBJ1-2, with D tentatively TRBD1 (6 bases). V was shortened by 6 bases and J by 6 bases, with 14 bases between the two germline ends. Germline CDR1 and CDR2: SQVTM and ANQGSEA. The CDR3 covers 12 residues. The CDR3 region is CSVTGSRDGYTF. CDR3 bases: TGCAGCGTAACAGGGAGTAGGGATGGCTACACCTTC.

The chain uses TRBV7-9 and TRBJ2-4, with 8 bases identical to TRBD1. The CDR3 spans 15 residues. Germline CDR1 is SEHNR and CDR2 is FQNEAQ (reference sequence). V lost 1 base, J lost 7 bases, and 6 bases stayed unmatched. The chain's CDR3 is CASSLVDRGRNIQYF. The CDR3 region has the DNA TGTGCCAGCAGCTTAGTAGACAGGGGCCGGAACATTCAGTACTTC. Complete variable domain (other parts from reference TRBV7-9 and TRBJ2-4): DTGVSQNPRHKITKRGQNVTFRCDPISEHNRLYWYRQTLGQGPEFLTYFQNEAQLEKSRLLSDRFSAERPKGSFSTLEIQRTEQGDSAMYLCASSLVDRGRNIQYFGAGTRLSVL.

This clonotype was seen a handful of times. This rearrangement joins TRBV19 to TRBJ1-5; TRBD1 agrees at 7 bases. Germline V gives CDR1 LNHDA, CDR2 SQIVND (reference sequence). The V and J ends lost 5 bases and 5 bases, in that order; junction bases with no gene match: 12. This CDR3 has 16 amino acids. The CDR3 bases are TGTGCCAGTAGTTCCTTAACCGGGACAGACTATCAGCCCCAGCATTTT. Its protein product is CASSSLTGTDYQPQHF.

The chain links TRBV20-1 to TRBJ2-1; TRBD1 matches 7 bases. After removal of 3 bases from V and 10 bases from J, the junction contained 9 bases not matched to a gene. Germline CDR1 reads DFQATT; CDR2 reads SNEGSKA (reference sequence). The CDR3 extends over 13 amino acids. CDR3 in amino acids: CSARSGLGGEQFF. The CDR3 DNA sequence: TGCAGTGCTAGGAGCGGTTTAGGGGGCGAGCAGTTCTTC.

This clonotype was picked up many times. This CDR3 reads CASGYSYGYTF. CDR3 bases: TGTGCCAGCGGGTACAGCTATGGCTACACCTTC. The chain combines TRBV12-3 or TRBV12-4 with TRBJ1-2; no clear D. There are 11 residues in the CDR3. The V end was cut by 8 bases, the J end by 4 bases, with 8 bases between.

The genes are TRBV20-1 and TRBJ1-1; 9 positions agree with TRBD1. Germline CDR1 DFQATT, CDR2 SNEGSKA (reference sequence). CDR3 length: 12 amino acids. V trimming: 5 bases; J trimming: 5 bases; junction bases outside the gene matches: 3. The CDR3 sequence: CSALQGATEAFF. For the CDR3, the DNA is TGCAGTGCTCTACAGGGGGCAACTGAAGCTTTCTTT.

This rearrangement joins TRBV6-2 or TRBV6-3 to TRBJ2-7; no definite D call. V was pared by 3 bases and J by 0 bases, with 6 bases between. The CDR3 has 13 residues. CDR1 and CDR2 from the germline V gene are MNHEY and SVGEGT. The CDR3 loop reads CASSYDHSYEQYF. The CDR3 DNA sequence: TGTGCCAGCAGTTATGATCACTCCTACGAGCAGTACTTC.

This clonotype came up a few times. This chain links TRBV6-2 or TRBV6-3 with TRBJ2-7; TRBD1 might be the D (6 bases). The CDR3 consists of 14 residues. Deletions cut 8 bases from V and 2 bases from J, with 16 bases between. Germline CDR1 MNHEY, CDR2 SVGEGT. In nucleotides, the CDR3 is TGTGCCAGCGTCCACCCTGACAGGCCCTACGAGCAGTACTTC. Residues: CASVHPDRPYEQYF.

The chain recombines TRBV11-2 with TRBJ2-2, with a tentative D call TRBD2 (6 bases). Trimming shortened V by 6 bases and J by 3 bases, and 17 bases separated the two germline ends. The germline V gene encodes CDR1 SGHAT and CDR2 FQNNGV. The CDR3 is 16 residues long. The CDR3 DNA is TGTGCCAGCAGTTTAAACGCGGGGCAGGACACCGGGGAGCTGTTTTTT. Its translation is CASSLNAGQDTGELFF.

This clonotype was found once. This chain connects TRBV5-1 to TRBJ1-1, with no clear D. V was clipped by 7 bases and J by 1 base, with 11 bases between them. Germline V gives CDR1 SGHRS, CDR2 YFSETQ. The CDR3 contains 13 residues. CDR3 nucleotide sequence: TGCGCCAGCGGACCGATAGGGAACACTGAAGCTTTCTTT. Translation gives CASGPIGNTEAFF.

The chain links TRBV27 to TRBJ2-2; D is undetermined. There are 12 residues in the CDR3. Germline assignment: CDR1 MNHEY and CDR2 SMNVEV (reference sequence). The V end lost 3 bases, the J end lost 6 bases, and 5 bases lay between the germline ends. For the CDR3, the DNA is TGTGCCAGCAGTTTGAGGTCCGGGGAGCTGTTTTTT. Translation: CASSLRSGELFF.

The CDR3 loop reads CSVAGQGGIRGYGYTF. The CDR3 DNA reads TGCAGCGTGGCCGGACAGGGGGGGATTAGGGGCTATGGCTACACCTTC. V is TRBV29-1 and J is TRBJ1-2; 10 nucleotides align to TRBD1. The germline CDR1 and CDR2 sequences are SQVTM and ANQGSEA. The V and J ends lost 6 bases and 4 bases, in that order; junction bases with no gene match: 14. The CDR3 sequence is 16 residues long.

The V gene is TRBV7-8, the J gene TRBJ1-3; no clear D. With 3 bases removed from V and 1 base from J, the gap between germline ends came to 7 bases. The V gene's germline CDR1 is SGHVS and CDR2 FQNEAQ. This CDR3 is 14 amino acids long. As DNA, the CDR3 is TGTGCCAGCAGCTTCCAGAGATCTGGAAACACCATATATTTT. Protein product: CASSFQRSGNTIYF.

The gene calls are TRBV3-1 and TRBJ2-6; tentatively, D is TRBD2 (6 bases). CDR1 LGHDT and CDR2 YNNKEL come from the germline V gene (reference sequence). CDR3 length: 15 amino acids. V was clipped by 4 bases and J by 9 bases, with 16 bases between them. The CDR3 coding sequence is TGTGCCAGCAGCCGTCCCGGGGGTTTGATCAACGTCCTGACTTTC. Residues: CASSRPGGLINVLTF. Variable domain in full (rest from reference TRBV3-1 and TRBJ2-6): DTAVSQTPKYLVTQMGNDKSIKCEQNLGHDTMYWYKQDSKKFLKIMFSYNNKELIINETVPNRFSPKSPDKAHLNLHINSLELGDSAVYFCASSRPGGLINVLTFGAGSRLTVL.

The rearrangement links TRBV2 to TRBJ1-4; D unclear. CDR3 size: 12 residues. Trimming removed 7 bases at V and 7 bases at J, with 10 bases between. Germline loops: CDR1 SNHLY, CDR2 FYNNEI. CDR3 sequence (DNA): TGTGCCAGCAATTTGGGATCTGAAAAACTGTTTTTT. It specifies CASNLGSEKLFF. The whole variable domain, remainder taken from reference TRBV2 and TRBJ1-4, is EPEVTQTPSHQVTQMGQEVILRCVPISNHLYFYWYRQILGQKVEFLVSFYNNEISEKSEIFDDQFSVERPDGSNFTLKIRSTKLEDSAMYFCASNLGSEKLFFGSGTQLSVL.

The V gene is TRBV3-1, the J gene TRBJ2-7; 7 bases are a match to TRBD2. After removal of 1 base from V and 2 bases from J, the junction contained 2 bases not matched to a gene. CDR1 is LGHDT and CDR2 is YNNKEL in the germline V gene (reference sequence). The CDR3 loop spans 14 amino acids. CDR3 sequence reads: CASSQVAGTYEQYF. The DNA of the CDR3 is TGTGCCAGCAGCCAAGTAGCGGGTACCTACGAGCAGTACTTC.

The CDR3 coding sequence is TGTGCCAGCAGTTTCGTGGGTTCGGAGACCCAGTACTTC. It translates to CASSFVGSETQYF. This chain uses TRBV27 with TRBJ2-5; D remains unclear. Between the trimmed V and J ends, which lost 3 bases and 5 bases, there was a span of 10 bases. The CDR3 runs to 13 residues. Germline CDR1 and CDR2: MNHEY and SMNVEV (reference sequence).

The rearrangement links TRBV9 to TRBJ2-3; tentatively, D is TRBD1 (5 bases). Germline CDR1 SGDLS, CDR2 YYNGEE. CDR3 length: 15 residues. V lost 1 base and J lost 1, with 10 bases in between. DNA of the CDR3: TGTGCCAGCAGCGTACTTCTACAGGGCACAGATACGCAGTATTTT. This encodes CASSVLLQGTDTQYF.

This clonotype was seen a few times. This chain joins TRBV7-4 and TRBJ2-7, with 13 bases aligning to TRBD2. The J segment lost 3 bases and the V segment lost 4 bases, leaving 9 bases of the junction unmatched. CDR3 length equals 17 residues. Germline V gene data show CDR1 as SGHVT and CDR2 as SQSDAQ. The CDR3 reads CASSSGLAGASRYEQYF. CDR3 DNA sequence: TGTGCCAGCAGCTCCGGACTAGCGGGAGCCTCTCGCTACGAGCAGTACTTC.